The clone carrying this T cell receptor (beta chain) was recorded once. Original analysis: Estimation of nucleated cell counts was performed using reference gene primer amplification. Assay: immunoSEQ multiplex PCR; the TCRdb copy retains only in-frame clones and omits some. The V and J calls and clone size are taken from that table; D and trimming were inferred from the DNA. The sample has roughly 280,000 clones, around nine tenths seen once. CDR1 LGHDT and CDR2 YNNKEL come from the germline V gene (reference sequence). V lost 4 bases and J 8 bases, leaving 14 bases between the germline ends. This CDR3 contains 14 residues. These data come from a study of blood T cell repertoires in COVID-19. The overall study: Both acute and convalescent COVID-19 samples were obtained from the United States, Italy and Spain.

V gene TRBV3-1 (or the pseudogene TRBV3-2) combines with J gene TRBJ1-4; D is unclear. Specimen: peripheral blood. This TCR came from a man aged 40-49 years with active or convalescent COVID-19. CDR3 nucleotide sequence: TGTGCCAGCAGCCGATCAGGTTCGGGGGAAAAACTGTTTTTT. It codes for CASSRSGSGEKLFF.